Listed below are T cell receptor beta chains from one sample, sequenced in a study of blood T cells in healthy people across ages. One entry per CDR3 protein, called by TCRdb with MiXCR from the 5' RACE reads. This table holds some 880,000 distinct CDR3 sequences, around 34% found once. Sample: blood. The receptors derive from a man aged 18 to 30 in good health. Each CDR3 is given with its conserved first and last residue. D genes are given only for firm matches. Expanded clones are given a class, and other clones once, few, many or no size at all.

clone size	J gene	D gene	V gene	CDR3 DNA	CDR3 protein
NA	TRBJ2-2	TRBD1	TRBV9	TGTGCCAGCAGCGCCGCAGGACAGGGCATCTCCGGGGAGCTGTTTTTT	CASSAAGQGISGELFF
NA	TRBJ2-3	NA	TRBV18	TGTGCCAGCTCACTCTCCTCAGGTTCGCGCACAGATGCGCAGTATTTT	CASSLSSGSRTDAQYF
NA	TRBJ2-1	TRBD1	TRBV11-2	TGTGCCAGCAGCTTAGCGTGGGACAGCAATGAGCAGTTCTTC	CASSLAWDSNEQFF
NA	TRBJ1-1	TRBD1	TRBV7-2	TGTGCCAGCAGCCTTCGACAGGGTTTGGGCACTGAAGCTTTCTTT	CASSLRQGLGTEAFF
many	TRBJ2-7	TRBD2	TRBV6-2/TRBV6-3	TGTGCCAGCAGTTACGGGGAGGGATTATCCTACGAGCAGTACTTC	CASSYGEGLSYEQYF
few	TRBJ2-7	NA	TRBV20-1	TGCAGTGCTAGAGGTAATGAGCAGTACTTC	CSARGNEQYF
NA	TRBJ2-1	TRBD2	TRBV4-1	TGCGCCAGCAGCCAAGATCGGACTAGCAGTTACAATGAGCAGTTCTTC	CASSQDRTSSYNEQFF
NA	TRBJ2-5	NA	TRBV7-2	TGTGCCAGCAGCCTATCTTGGCGGGCCCAAGAGACCCAGTACTTC	CASSLSWRAQETQYF
few	TRBJ2-4	NA	TRBV19	TGTGCCAGTAGTAGAAACATGGACGCCCTTCAGTACTTC	CASSRNMDALQYF
NA	TRBJ2-2	TRBD1	TRBV12-3/TRBV12-4	TGTGCCAGCAGTTTAGCGTTCAGGGGGCAAGACGGGGAGCTGTTTTTT	CASSLAFRGQDGELFF
NA	TRBJ2-5	NA	TRBV5-1	TGCGCCAGCAGCTTGGCCACGGGGGGCCCTGAGACCCAGTACTTC	CASSLATGGPETQYF
few	TRBJ1-1	TRBD1	TRBV12-3/TRBV12-4	TGTGCCAGCAGTTTGCGTCGTGGGGACAGGGGGACTGAAGCTTTCTTT	CASSLRRGDRGTEAFF
few	TRBJ2-7	TRBD1	TRBV11-2	TGTGCCAGCAGCTTGGGGGACAGCCATTCCTACGAGCAGTACTTC	CASSLGDSHSYEQYF
many	TRBJ1-4	NA	TRBV12-3/TRBV12-4	TGTGCCAGCAATAACCGGGACACCAATGAAAAACTGTTTTTT	CASNNRDTNEKLFF
NA	TRBJ2-7	NA	TRBV27	TGTGCCAGCAGCCCCGGAGGCAACTACTACGAGCAGTACTTC	CASSPGGNYYEQYF
many	TRBJ2-3	TRBD2	TRBV20-1	TGCAGTGCTAGAGACGGCGGGGGGGCATCAAATACGCAGTATTTT	CSARDGGGASNTQYF
many	TRBJ1-5	NA	TRBV27	TGTGCCAGCAGTTTACAGGGACAGCCCCAGCATTTT	CASSLQGQPQHF
few	TRBJ1-1	NA	TRBV11-1	TGTGCCAGCAGCGTACAGGTTATGAACACTGAAGCTTTCTTT	CASSVQVMNTEAFF
NA	TRBJ2-2	TRBD2	TRBV20-1	TGCAGTGCACGGGTAGCGGGATCGACCGGGGAGCTGTTTTTT	CSARVAGSTGELFF
many	TRBJ2-1	NA	TRBV29-1	TGCAGCGTTGATTCGCAGGTGGGTTACAATGAGCAGTTCTTC	CSVDSQVGYNEQFF
many	TRBJ2-3	NA	TRBV12-5	TGTGCTAGTGGTTTGGCCGAGGAAGATACGCAGTATTTT	CASGLAEEDTQYF
few	TRBJ2-7	TRBD1	TRBV2	TGTGCCAGCAGTCATGACAGGGGGTACGAGCAGTACTTC	CASSHDRGYEQYF
NA	TRBJ2-3	NA	TRBV10-3	TGTGCCATCAGTGAGAGGGGGGTGACAGATACGCAGTATTTT	CAISERGVTDTQYF
few	TRBJ1-4	TRBD1	TRBV2	TGTGCCAGCAGTCAATTGACAGGGCATGGGGAAAAACTGTTTTTT	CASSQLTGHGEKLFF